This record covers a single T cell receptor (beta chain). This entry belongs to a study of blood T cell repertoires in COVID-19. Overall study context: Specimens from acute and convalescent COVID-19 originated in the United States, Italy and Spain. T cells, B-cell-depleted T cells, or PBMCs provided the cDNA or gDNA that served as material.

Authors' analysis steps: The authors estimated nucleated cell counts from reference gene primer amplification. Here immunoSEQ multiplex PCR was the method, and the copy in TCRdb shows in-frame clones only, minus some. The DNA gave D and trimming, while V, J and clone size come from that table. In the table there are roughly 180,000 clones, about 85% of which are singletons. Trimming took 11 bases from V and 5 from J, leaving 16 bases between them. The CDR3 extends over 12 amino acids. Germline lookup yields CDR1 ENHRY and CDR2 SYGVKD. The chain has TRBV10-3 and TRBJ2-7; D perhaps matches TRBD1 (6 bases). Sequences were obtained from peripheral blood. The clonotype originates from a woman aged 55-75 years with acute or convalescent COVID-19. This CDR3 reads CAVSQGTDEQYV. The CDR3 DNA reads as TGTGCCGTCTCACAGGGTACGGACGAGCAGTACGTC.